This T cell receptor beta chain was identified in a study of OX40 agonist ivuxolimab in advanced cancers. Study at large: Ivuxolimab, an antibody acting as an agonist of OX40 (CD134), was used to treat patients. Cancers in dose escalation were hepatocellular, melanoma, renal cell and head and neck. Whole-study results and caveats: Dose levels from 0.1 to 3.0 mg/kg saw CD4+ and CD8+ blood T cells expand clonally by week 6. Part of the nonresponder group also had normalized T-cell clonal expansion that was low.

A remark on this clone: What it binds is unknown.

The method was immunoSEQ multiplex PCR; TCRdb's version includes in-frame clones alone and lacks a portion of them. The table lists 80,000 or so clones, more than 80% of them singletons, with around 2% in the top ten. The receptor's source is an adult with an advanced solid tumor such as melanoma, head and neck, liver or kidney cancer. The sample here was CD4+ or CD8+ T cells sorted from blood, taken in a trial of the OX40 agonist ivuxolimab.

Here the CDR3 reads CASSASLAGAPGEQYF. The CDR3 nucleotides read TGTGCCAGCAGCGCTTCACTAGCGGGGGCCCCGGGGGAGCAGTACTTC. The J gene is TRBJ2-7, the V gene TRBV7-6, with TRBD2 matching over 11 bases. Germline CDR1 is SGHVS and CDR2 is FNYEAQ. The V segment lost 5 bases and the J segment 7 bases; nucleotides outside the gene matches: 13. This CDR3 is built from 16 residues.